These 30 T cell receptor beta chains were sequenced from one sample in a study of post-analysis software for immune sequencing data. Broader study findings: Among 4 or 5 TRBV segments more frequent in patients than controls were TRBV5-6, TRBV5-1 and TRBV20-1.

For these TCRs, the target antigens are not known. Researchers reported that TCR beta cDNA libraries carried unique molecular identifiers. One entry per CDR3 protein results from TCRdb running MiXCR on the PCR reads. The profile shows about 200,000 distinct CDR3 sequences, roughly 28% of them singletons. What was sequenced was blood. These receptor sequences come from a girl aged 2-17 years with multiple sclerosis.

V and J are TRBV14 and TRBJ2-3, with TRBD2 identical over 12 bases. This CDR3 region has 15 residues. The V and J ends lost 4 bases and 6 bases, in that order; junction bases with no gene match: 5. CDR1 is SGHDN and CDR2 is FVKESK in the germline V gene. The CDR3 region has the DNA TGTGCCAGCAGCCGAGGACTAGCGGGAACGGATACGCAGTATTTT. This encodes CASSRGLAGTDTQYF.

This chain joins TRBV6-5 and TRBJ2-7; D not resolved. CDR3 size: 18 residues. The ends were cut back, 2 bases at V and 4 bases at J, with 24 bases in the middle. Germline assignment: CDR1 MNHEY and CDR2 SVGAGI. CDR3 sequence (DNA): TGTGCCAGCAGTTACAACCGGCGCACATTTCGGAACTCTTACGAGCAGTACTTC. Its protein product is CASSYNRRTFRNSYEQYF.

This clonotype was found a few times. Just one base apart from a much larger clone, this may be a read error. The J gene is TRBJ2-7, the V gene TRBV29-1; D gene unclear. CDR1 is SQVTM and CDR2 is ANQGSEA in the germline V gene. The CDR3 runs 11 residues. The ends were cut back, 5 bases at V and 3 bases at J, with 8 bases in the middle. The CDR3 spells CSVKAHYEQYF. CDR3 nucleotides: TGCAGCGTTAAGGCCCACTACGAGCAGTACTTC.

This clonotype was observed many times. The rearrangement links TRBV28 to TRBJ2-7; 11 bases fit TRBD2. Germline V lookup: CDR1 MDHEN, CDR2 SYDVKM. CDR3 length: 16 amino acids. Trimming removed 5 bases from V and 3 bases from J; junction bases left unmatched: 9. The CDR3 region has the DNA TGTGCCAGCAGTCCTCCGGGACTAGCGGCAGACTACGAGCAGTACTTC. This codes for CASSPPGLAADYEQYF.

J is TRBJ2-5 and V is TRBV3-1; TRBD2 matches 11 bases. V trimming: 1 base; J trimming: 2 bases; junction bases outside the gene matches: 0. Looked up from germline, CDR1 is LGHDT and CDR2 is YNNKEL (reference sequence). The CDR3 consists of 15 residues. CDR3 loop: CASSQGTSGQETQYF. The DNA of the CDR3 is TGTGCCAGCAGCCAAGGGACTAGCGGGCAAGAGACCCAGTACTTC.

This clonotype was counted many times. CDR3 DNA sequence: TGTGCCAGCAGGGGCAGGGCGGGCCCCTACGAGCAGTACTTC. Protein product: CASRGRAGPYEQYF. V usage is TRBV6-6 and J usage is TRBJ2-7; D is tentatively TRBD1 or TRBD2 (5 bases each). The CDR3 totals 14 residues. Germline CDR1 is MNHNY and CDR2 is SVGAGI (reference sequence). With 6 bases removed from V and 2 bases from J, the gap between germline ends came to 14 bases.

The V call is TRBV12-3 or TRBV12-4, the J call TRBJ2-7, with a tentative D call TRBD1 (6 bases). Trimming shortened V by 6 bases and J by 7 bases, and 19 bases separated the two germline ends. The CDR3 has 14 residues. The CDR3 nucleotides are TGTGCCAGCAGGATTAGAAGGGGGTACAATGAGCAGTACTTC. Its translation is CASRIRRGYNEQYF.

This chain joins TRBV2 and TRBJ1-2; D is ambiguous. The length of the CDR3 is 12 residues. V was pared by 1 base and J by 3 bases, with 3 bases between. Germline V lookup: CDR1 SNHLY, CDR2 FYNNEI. The CDR3 bases are TGTGCCAGCAGTGAAGGGGACTATGGCTACACCTTC. Encoded protein: CASSEGDYGYTF.

The V gene is TRBV28, the J gene TRBJ1-1; D may be TRBD1 (6 bases). V was pared by 5 bases and J by 4 bases, with 14 bases between. CDR1 is MDHEN, CDR2 SYDVKM, per germline. The CDR3 totals 14 residues. CDR3 sequence: CASSTPGGGTEAFF. As DNA, the CDR3 is TGTGCCAGCAGTACCCCGGGGGGCGGCACTGAAGCTTTCTTT. Supplemented by reference TRBV28 and TRBJ1-1, the full variable domain reads DVKVTQSSRYLVKRTGEKVFLECVQDMDHENMFWYRQDPGLGLRLIYFSYDVKMKEKGDIPEGYSVSREKKERFSLILESASTNQTSMYLCASSTPGGGTEAFFGQGTRLTVV.

Concerning this clonotype: A read error may produce the germline difference seen at one junction end. The CDR3 nucleotides are TGCGCCAACAGCTTGGCCCAGGGCGGGTATGGCTACACCTTC. It specifies CANSLAQGGYGYTF. V gene TRBV5-1 combines with J gene TRBJ1-2; weak D call: TRBD1 (5 bases). The CDR3 totals 14 residues. Germline CDR1 and CDR2: SGHRS and YFSETQ.

Many counts were recorded for this clonotype. The chain couples TRBV20-1 to TRBJ2-1; 7 nucleotides align to TRBD2. Germline lookup yields CDR1 DFQATT and CDR2 SNEGSKA (reference sequence). V trimming: 1 base; J trimming: 4 bases; junction bases outside the gene matches: 7. The CDR3 is 15 residues long. This CDR3 is CSARGVGTIYNEQFF. As DNA, the CDR3 is TGCAGTGCTAGAGGGGTAGGGACTATATACAATGAGCAGTTCTTC.

This chain connects TRBV11-2 to TRBJ2-7; D is unclear. The germline V gene encodes CDR1 SGHAT and CDR2 FQNNGV. The CDR3 consists of 15 residues. V lost 5 bases and J 1 base, leaving 15 bases between the germline ends. In DNA form, the CDR3 reads TGTGCCAGCAGCCCCGCGTCCTGGGCATCCTACGAGCAGTACTTC. Amino acids: CASSPASWASYEQYF. The full variable domain, its missing parts supplied by reference TRBV11-2 and TRBJ2-7, is EAGVAQSPRYKIIEKRQSVAFWCNPISGHATLYWYQQILGQGPKLLIQFQNNGVVDDSQLPKDRFSAERLKGVDSTLKIQPAKLEDSAVYLCASSPASWASYEQYFGPGTRLTVT.

This sequence joins TRBV28 and TRBJ1-1, with D perhaps TRBD1 (5 bases). V was cut by 6 bases and J by 0 bases, with 17 bases left in between. Germline CDR1 MDHEN, CDR2 SYDVKM. This CDR3 comprises 16 residues. This CDR3 reads CASSLRGELMNTEAFF. The CDR3 coding sequence is TGTGCCAGCAGCTTGAGGGGCGAACTGATGAACACTGAAGCTTTCTTT. Drawing the rest from reference TRBV28 and TRBJ1-1, the complete variable domain is DVKVTQSSRYLVKRTGEKVFLECVQDMDHENMFWYRQDPGLGLRLIYFSYDVKMKEKGDIPEGYSVSREKKERFSLILESASTNQTSMYLCASSLRGELMNTEAFFGQGTRLTVV.

Concerning this clonotype: Since a much larger clone is just one base distant, this may be a read error. The gene calls are TRBV29-1 and TRBJ1-2; 8 bases align to TRBD1. CDR3 length: 12 amino acids. Looked up from germline, CDR1 is SQVTM and CDR2 is ANQGSEA. Written as DNA, the CDR3 is TGCGGCGGCCGCGGGACAGGCTATGGCTACACCTTC. It is translated as CGGRGTGYGYTF.

As regards this clonotype: A much larger clonotype is one base distant, so this may be a read error. Here the CDR3 DNA reads TGCAGCGTTGGGAAGGACAGGGTCCCATACGAGCAGTACTTC. Protein: CSVGKDRVPYEQYF. The chain couples TRBV29-1 to TRBJ2-7, with 8 bases identical to TRBD1. This CDR3 has 14 amino acids. Germline V gene lookup returns CDR1 SQVTM and CDR2 ANQGSEA. The V and J ends lost 4 bases and 4 bases, in that order; junction bases with no gene match: 9.

This clonotype showed up many times. The CDR3 sequence: CASRRVGNTEAFF. CDR3 in DNA: TGTGCCAGCCGCAGAGTTGGGAACACTGAAGCTTTCTTT. The rearrangement uses TRBV9 and TRBJ1-1, with D unresolved. From germline, CDR1 is SGDLS and CDR2 YYNGEE. The CDR3 covers 13 residues. Trimming took 7 bases from V and 1 from J, leaving 11 bases between them.

Notes on this clonotype: The junction differs from germline at one of its ends, possibly a read error. This sequence joins TRBV12-3 or TRBV12-4 and TRBJ2-3, with D possibly called TRBD1 or TRBD2 (5 bases each). The CDR3 has 15 amino acids. This CDR3 reads CASSLSGRVTDAQYF. The CDR3 nucleotides are TGTGCCAGCAGTTTATCAGGGAGAGTTACAGATGCGCAGTATTTT.

The rearrangement joins TRBV20-1 to TRBJ1-5, with a weak D call TRBD1 (5 bases). V lost 7 bases, J lost 4 bases, and 17 bases lay in between. The CDR3 has 14 amino acids. Germline values: CDR1 DFQATT, CDR2 SNEGSKA (reference sequence). The CDR3 DNA is TGCAGTGGCAGACCGGGGGGGTCTAATCAGCCCCAGCATTTT. Residues: CSGRPGGSNQPQHF.

This clonotype was observed many times. This chain links TRBV12-3 or TRBV12-4 with TRBJ1-6; D not resolved. The CDR3 length is 11 residues. V was pared by 3 bases and J by 8 bases, with 2 bases between. CDR3 sequence: CASSLYSPLHF. DNA for the CDR3: TGTGCCAGCAGTTTGTATTCACCCCTCCACTTT.

The V call is TRBV29-1, the J call TRBJ1-2, with TRBD1 as a possible D gene (5 bases). The CDR3 loop spans 14 amino acids. Trimming pared 6 bases from V and 3 bases from J, leaving 17 bases between. Germline CDR1 SQVTM, CDR2 ANQGSEA. CDR3 residues: CSVVPGPRDYGYTF. The CDR3 DNA follows: TGCAGCGTCGTACCGGGGCCCCGGGACTATGGCTACACCTTC.

Details on this clonotype: A single base separates this from a much larger clone, so it may be a read error. The J gene is TRBJ1-2, the V gene TRBV20-1; no firm D call. This CDR3 is 16 amino acids long. Looked up from germline, CDR1 is DFQATT and CDR2 is SNEGSKA (reference sequence). DNA of the CDR3: TGCAGTGCTGGAGAGCGGGCACCGCAAGCTAACTATGGCTACACCTTC. Its translation is CSAGERAPQANYGYTF.

This clonotype turned up a few times. This may be a read error: a much more frequent sequence differs by one nucleotide. The V and J genes are TRBV29-1 and TRBJ2-7; D is ambiguous. Trimming removed 5 bases from V and 7 bases from J, with 18 bases in between. Per the germline V gene, CDR1 is SQVTM and CDR2 is ANQGSEA. This CDR3 region has 13 residues. In DNA form, the CDR3 reads TGCAGCGTTCGCCCCGGCTCCTACAATGAGCAGTACTTC. Amino acids: CSVRPGSYNEQYF.

In nucleotides, the CDR3 is TGCGCCAGCAGCTTGGACGGGGCGAACTACGAGCAGTACTTC. Protein product: CASSLDGANYEQYF. The chain combines TRBV5-1 with TRBJ2-1; D is tentatively TRBD1 or TRBD2 (5 bases each). The assigned J gene may be wrong: the sequence end matches TRBJ2-7 better. This CDR3 comprises 14 residues. Germline-derived CDR1 and CDR2 are SGHRS and YFSETQ.

This clonotype has only a few counts. The chain is built from TRBV12-3 or TRBV12-4 and TRBJ2-1, with TRBD2 matching over 8 bases. There are 16 residues in the CDR3. J gave up 8 bases and V 5 bases, and 14 bases lay outside the gene matches. CDR3 sequence (DNA): TGTGCCAGCAGTCCAGCGGGGGAGCCCCTGGGGGATGAGCAGTTCTTC. This encodes CASSPAGEPLGDEQFF.

This clonotype was observed a handful of times. The chain has TRBV28 and TRBJ1-1, with 9 nucleotides matching TRBD1. The CDR3 has 14 residues. Germline V lookup: CDR1 MDHEN, CDR2 SYDVKM. V gave up 4 bases and J gave up 4 bases; unmatched junction bases: 4. CDR3 in DNA: TGTGCCAGCAGTTGGGGACAGGGAAGCACTGAAGCTTTCTTT. As protein: CASSWGQGSTEAFF. The variable domain in full, with the rest retrieved from reference TRBV28 and TRBJ1-1, is DVKVTQSSRYLVKRTGEKVFLECVQDMDHENMFWYRQDPGLGLRLIYFSYDVKMKEKGDIPEGYSVSREKKERFSLILESASTNQTSMYLCASSWGQGSTEAFFGQGTRLTVV.

As to this clonotype: Since a much larger clone is just one base distant, this may be a read error. The chain combines TRBV4-1 with TRBJ2-3; D remains unclear. The germline CDR1 and CDR2 sequences are MGHRA and YSYEKL. This CDR3 is built from 19 residues. The V gene lost 0 bases and the J gene lost 4 bases, with 23 bases spanning the gap. CDR3 amino acids: CASSQDVADRLYNADTQYF. The CDR3, as DNA: TGCGCCAGCAGCCAAGATGTAGCAGACCGCCTGTACAACGCAGATACGCAGTATTTT.

The V and J genes are TRBV12-3 or TRBV12-4 and TRBJ2-3; 9 bases align to TRBD1. CDR3 size: 15 residues. J lost 1 base, V lost 6 bases, and 5 bases had no gene match. CDR3 in amino acids: CASSPTGGGTDTQYF. As DNA, the CDR3 is TGTGCCAGCAGCCCGACAGGGGGAGGCACAGATACGCAGTATTTT.

This clonotype was seen only a few times. A much larger clone sits a single nucleotide away, making a read error possible. This chain joins TRBV29-1 and TRBJ2-5; D is perhaps TRBD2 (6 bases). Germline V gene lookup returns CDR1 SQVTM and CDR2 ANQGSEA. CDR3 length: 13 residues. Trimming removed 5 bases from V and 2 bases from J, with 12 bases in between. The chain's CDR3 is CSVIRLAQETQYF. The CDR3 DNA follows: TGCAGCGTTATCAGGCTAGCGCAAGAGACCCAGTACTTC. Filled out from reference TRBV29-1 and TRBJ2-5, the complete variable domain reads SAVISQKPSRDICQRGTSLTIQCQVDSQVTMMFWYRQQPGQSLTLIATANQGSEATYESGFVIDKFPISRPNLTFSTLTVSNMSPEDSSIYLCSVIRLAQETQYFGPGTRLLVL.

This clonotype was seen repeatedly, ten times or more. The CDR3: CASSPLAGVITDTQYF. DNA of the CDR3: TGCGCCAGCAGCCCCCTAGCGGGGGTGATCACAGATACGCAGTATTTT. The J gene is TRBJ2-3, the V gene TRBV5-1, with TRBD2 matching 10 bases. Trimming cost V 4 bases and J 2 bases; bases outside gene matches: 7. The CDR3 is 16 residues long. The germline CDR1 and CDR2 sequences are SGHRS and YFSETQ.

This clonotype was seen at least ten times. The chain combines TRBV10-3 with TRBJ2-6; the D call may be TRBD1 or TRBD2 (5 bases each). Germline V lookup: CDR1 ENHRY, CDR2 SYGVKD. Trimming stripped 4 bases from V and 0 bases from J, with 13 bases between. The CDR3 contains 17 residues. This CDR3 is CAISGMGRLSGANVLTF. Here the CDR3 DNA reads TGTGCCATCAGTGGGATGGGACGGCTCTCTGGGGCCAACGTCCTGACTTTC.